This entry features one T cell receptor beta chain sequence. Its antigen is unidentified. The sample originates from a study of CD8 T cells in Susac syndrome. Broader study findings: The study conceded that its TCR sequencing and HLA analysis involved relatively few individuals.

With random hexamers, reverse transcription was performed on about 0.5 to 1 ug of RNA. Coverage of TCR beta CDR3 amplification by immunoSEQ multiplex PCR extended to 54 Vbeta and 13 Jbeta. TCRdb independently ran MiXCR on the immunoSEQ multiplex PCR reads; one entry per CDR3 protein. The table shows about 210,000 distinct CDR3 sequences, with nearly 97% occurring only once. The sample taken for sequencing was CD4+ T cells from PBMCs. This TCR was recovered from a human donor with multiple sclerosis.

CDR3 sequence (DNA): TGCAGCGTTATAGCGGGAGGGGTCACCGGGGAGCTGTTTTTT. Its protein is CSVIAGGVTGELFF. V is TRBV29-1 and J is TRBJ2-2, with TRBD2 matching 11 bases. Germline loops: CDR1 SQVTM, CDR2 ANQGSEA. Trimming removed 5 bases from V and 4 bases from J; junction bases left unmatched: 3. The CDR3 length is 14 residues.